The T cell receptor beta chain under discussion was sequenced for a study of identical twins. The CDR3 consists of 15 residues. Germline CDR1 SEHNR, CDR2 FQNEAQ (reference sequence). V shed 10 bases, J shed 3 bases, and the junction held 12 bases outside the gene matches. This clonotype was seen more than once but under ten times. TCRdb re-derived calls from the 5' RACE reads in MiXCR, one entry per CDR3 protein. Of about 530,000 distinct CDR3 sequences listed, roughly 15% were seen once; the top ten hold 0.35% to 0.45%. This same sample was also part of a study on yellow fever vaccine responses in identical twins.

Sequencing input: CD4+ T cells sorted from blood. The clonotype was recovered from a woman younger than 30 in good health. V gene TRBV7-9 combines with J gene TRBJ2-7; 10 nucleotides line up with TRBD2. The CDR3 spells CATVAWPSGSYEQYF. Here the CDR3 DNA reads TGTGCCACTGTGGCCTGGCCTAGCGGGAGCTACGAGCAGTACTTC.